This TCR beta chain stems from a study of cytotoxic CD8 clonotypes in ibrutinib-treated CLL. Turning to the study itself: Patients: 11 relapsed/refractory, under 16 treatment-naive, 17 IGHV unmutated. Sample averages reached 255,043 productive templates and tens of thousands of productive rearrangements. Study-wide results and caveats: Clonality (at baseline) was higher than in age-matched healthy donors and tracked circulating CD8+ T-cell counts. Baseline levels were approached again at progression, after clonality had risen at ibrutinib response.

The method was immunoSEQ multiplex PCR; TCRdb's version includes in-frame clones alone and lacks a portion of them. The table includes about 130,000 clones, 79% detected once. Germline assignment: CDR1 SGHRS and CDR2 YFSETQ. Deletions cut 0 bases from V and 0 bases from J, with 4 bases between. The CDR3 sequence is 15 residues long. In the case of this clone: Its antigen is not identified.

The rearrangement uses TRBV5-1 and TRBJ2-6; D unclear. This specimen was PBMCs, taken after 12 months of ibrutinib treatment. The TCR originated in a human donor with chronic lymphocytic leukemia. The CDR3 loop reads CASSLANSGANVLTF. Written as DNA, the CDR3 is TGCGCCAGCAGCTTGGCGAACTCTGGGGCCAACGTCCTGACTTTC.